A single sample is the source of the 31 T cell receptor beta chains below, sequenced in a study of T cell changes during pregnancy in multiple sclerosis. Generated by immunoSEQ multiplex PCR, the TCRdb table keeps only in-frame clones and is missing some. The sample lists tens of thousands of clones, over 90% seen once, with 0.84% in the top ten. Specimen: peripheral blood, collected in the third trimester of pregnancy. All receptors come from a female donor with multiple sclerosis, enrolled in a pregnancy study.

V is TRBV9 and J is TRBJ2-7, with 9 bases that match TRBD1. CDR1 and CDR2 (germline): SGDLS, YYNGEE. J lost 3 bases, V lost 4 bases, and 8 bases had no gene match. The CDR3 loop spans 15 amino acids. The CDR3 region has the DNA TGTGCCAGCAGCAGTCGGACAGGGGAAATCTACGAGCAGTACTTC. It yields the protein CASSSRTGEIYEQYF.

The chain links TRBV9 to TRBJ2-1, with D tentatively TRBD2 (6 bases). From germline, CDR1 is SGDLS and CDR2 YYNGEE. The CDR3 totals 16 residues. The germline V and J ends were trimmed by 0 bases and 4 bases, with 14 bases remaining between them. The CDR3 DNA follows: TGTGCCAGCAGCGTAGAAATGCGGGACTCTTACAATGAGCAGTTCTTC. It codes for CASSVEMRDSYNEQFF. Drawing the rest from reference TRBV9 and TRBJ2-1, the complete variable domain is DSGVTQTPKHLITATGQRVTLRCSPRSGDLSVYWYQQSLDQGLQFLIQYYNGEERAKGNILERFSAQQFPDLHSELNLSSLELGDSALYFCASSVEMRDSYNEQFFGPGTRLTVL.

The V gene is TRBV10-3, the J gene TRBJ2-1; 9 nucleotides align to TRBD2. The ends lost 4 bases at V and 8 bases at J; junction bases unmatched: 6. CDR1 is ENHRY, CDR2 SYGVKD, per germline. CDR3 length: 14 amino acids. The CDR3 DNA follows: TGTGCCATCAGTGGTGGGACTAGCCGCGATGAGCAGTTCTTC. Translated: CAISGGTSRDEQFF.

The V and J genes are TRBV6-6 and TRBJ2-5; the match to TRBD1 covers 8 bases. Losses at the gene ends were 6 bases for V and 5 bases for J; bases not matched to a gene: 5. CDR3 size: 13 residues. CDR1 MNHNY and CDR2 SVGAGI come from the germline V gene (reference sequence). CDR3 residues: CASSSGGRETQYF. In DNA, the CDR3 is TGTGCCAGCAGCTCAGGGGGCCGGGAGACCCAGTACTTC.

This clone occurred once. This sequence joins TRBV27 and TRBJ2-1, with 12 bases fitting TRBD2. The germline gives CDR1 MNHEY, CDR2 SMNVEV (reference sequence). This CDR3 is 15 amino acids long. Trimming at V came to 2 bases and at J to 7 bases, leaving 3 bases not matched to a gene. The CDR3 loop reads CASSLLAGGFNEQFF. The CDR3 DNA follows: TGTGCCAGCAGTTTACTAGCGGGAGGGTTTAATGAGCAGTTCTTC.

The chain employs TRBV4-1 and TRBJ1-4; 9 bases are a match to TRBD1. Trimming took 2 bases from V and 2 from J; bases not matched to a gene: 18. Germline V gene sequence: CDR1 MGHRA, CDR2 YSYEKL. The CDR3 spans 21 residues. Here the CDR3 DNA reads TGCGCCAGCAGCCAACTGGGACAGGGACTCAAGGAGTTGAGGACTAATGAAAAACTGTTTTTT. It translates to CASSQLGQGLKELRTNEKLFF.

V usage is TRBV28 and J usage is TRBJ1-5, with a weak D call TRBD1 (5 bases). The CDR3 is made up of 17 amino acids. From germline, CDR1 is MDHEN and CDR2 SYDVKM. V lost 6 bases and J lost 4, with 22 bases in between. As DNA, the CDR3 is TGTGCCAGCAGCCCTCCCGCAGGGTTAGGGAATAATCAGCCCCAGCATTTT. Translating gives CASSPPAGLGNNQPQHF.

V is TRBV5-4 and J is TRBJ2-7; D possibly corresponds to TRBD2 (6 bases). Germline CDR1 SGHNT, CDR2 YYREEE (reference sequence). The CDR3 runs 16 residues. With 3 bases removed from V and 4 bases from J, the gap between germline ends came to 20 bases. The CDR3 region has the DNA TGTGCCAGCAGCTCCCCGGGGTGGGGGGAGGAGTACGAGCAGTACTTC. Translation gives CASSSPGWGEEYEQYF.

The CDR3 sequence: CASRSWSGYEQYF. The DNA for the CDR3 is TGTGCCAGCAGGTCCTGGAGTGGCTACGAGCAGTACTTC. The chain recombines TRBV28 with TRBJ2-7; D is unclear. CDR1 and CDR2 (germline): MDHEN, SYDVKM. CDR3 length equals 13 residues. Deletions cut 6 bases from V and 3 bases from J, with 12 bases between.

V usage is TRBV13 and J usage is TRBJ2-7, with a tentative D call TRBD1 (6 bases). V was trimmed by 5 bases and J by 3 bases, leaving 11 bases between them. Germline V gene lookup returns CDR1 PRHDT and CDR2 FYEKMQ (reference sequence). The CDR3 spans 13 residues. This CDR3 is CASSGGPDYEQYF. CDR3 DNA: TGTGCCAGCAGCGGGGGCCCAGACTACGAGCAGTACTTC.

The V and J genes are TRBV28 and TRBJ1-1, with 7 bases fitting TRBD1. The CDR3 has 15 amino acids. With V trimmed by 6 bases and J by 4 bases, 11 bases remained unmatched. The germline V gene encodes CDR1 MDHEN and CDR2 SYDVKM. The CDR3 nucleotides read TGTGCCAGCAGGGGACAGTCCTTTAAGGGCACTGAAGCTTTCTTT. The encoded protein is CASRGQSFKGTEAFF.

The rearrangement joins TRBV13 to TRBJ2-1; 7 bases fit TRBD2. V trimming: 3 bases; J trimming: 5 bases; junction bases outside the gene matches: 4. The CDR3 covers 14 residues. Germline loops: CDR1 PRHDT, CDR2 FYEKMQ (reference sequence). The CDR3 loop is CASSFGTNHNEQFF. Here the CDR3 DNA reads TGTGCCAGCAGCTTCGGGACTAACCACAATGAGCAGTTCTTC.

The genes are TRBV4-1 and TRBJ2-7; 7 bases are a match to TRBD2. The germline CDR1 and CDR2 sequences are MGHRA and YSYEKL. The trim removed 4 bases at V and 4 bases at J, leaving 10 bases unmatched. The CDR3 has 15 amino acids. In nucleotides, the CDR3 is TGCGCCAGCAGCCCAGTAGCGGAGGGAGGGTACGAGCAGTACTTC. It is translated as CASSPVAEGGYEQYF.

Notes on this clone: At one of its ends the junction is not consistent with the germline gene, which may arise from a read error. The chain has TRBV30 and TRBJ2-1; TRBD2 agrees at 14 bases. This CDR3 has 20 amino acids. CDR1 and CDR2 (germline): GTSNPN, SVGIG (reference sequence). CDR3 coding DNA: TGTGCCTGGAGTGTAAGGGAGAGACTAGCGGGAGGGCCCTCCTTCAATGAGCAGTTCTTC. Its translation: CAWSVRERLAGGPSFNEQFF. Combining the CDR3 with reference TRBV30 and TRBJ2-1 gives the whole variable domain SQTIHQWPATLVQPVGSPLSLECTVEGTSNPNLYWYRQAAGRGLQLLFYSVGIGQISSEVPQNLSASRPQDRQFILSSKKLLLSDSGFYLCAWSVRERLAGGPSFNEQFFGPGTRLTVL.

The rearrangement joins TRBV5-6 to TRBJ2-7; 10 bases map to TRBD1. J was trimmed by 4 bases and V by 3 bases; bases with no gene match: 7. Germline CDR1 SGHDT, CDR2 YYEEEE. This CDR3 comprises 15 residues. CDR3 nucleotide sequence: TGTGCCAGCAGCTCCCCCGGGACAGGGGTTTACGAGCAGTACTTC. This encodes CASSSPGTGVYEQYF.

CDR3 sequence reads: CASTGQGHGYTF. CDR3 sequence (DNA): TGTGCCAGCACCGGGCAGGGTCATGGCTACACCTTC. The chain uses TRBV9 and TRBJ1-2, with D maybe TRBD1 (5 bases). The CDR3 length is 12 residues. Germline CDR1 is SGDLS and CDR2 is YYNGEE. Trimming removed 6 bases at V and 6 bases at J, with 12 bases between.

The chain recombines TRBV29-1 with TRBJ2-3; maybe TRBD2 (6 bases). Germline-derived CDR1 and CDR2 are SQVTM and ANQGSEA. V was cut by 5 bases and J by 3 bases, with 12 bases left in between. The CDR3 contains 13 residues. The CDR3 DNA is TGCAGCGTTCTCCGGCGGGAAACAGATACGCAGTATTTT. It is translated as CSVLRRETDTQYF.

This sequence joins TRBV5-1 and TRBJ1-1; D is possibly TRBD1 (5 bases). The germline V gene encodes CDR1 SGHRS and CDR2 YFSETQ. The CDR3 runs 15 residues. The germline V and J ends were trimmed by 0 bases and 1 base, with 10 bases remaining between them. CDR3 sequence: CASSLGQGTNTEAFF. The CDR3 coding sequence is TGCGCCAGCAGCTTGGGGCAGGGCACGAACACTGAAGCTTTCTTT.

The gene calls are TRBV13 and TRBJ2-7; D is unresolved. V was shortened by 2 bases and J by 7 bases, with 9 bases between the two germline ends. The germline V gene has CDR1 PRHDT and CDR2 FYEKMQ (reference sequence). This CDR3 is 12 amino acids long. The CDR3 loop reads CASSLIEREQYF. The CDR3 DNA reads TGTGCCAGCAGCTTAATAGAACGGGAGCAGTACTTC.

The V call is TRBV5-4, the J call TRBJ2-1, with TRBD2 identical over 9 bases. Looked up from germline, CDR1 is SGHNT and CDR2 is YYREEE (reference sequence). The junction had 7 bases not matched to a gene; V was cut back by 0 bases and J by 6 bases. The CDR3 contains 16 residues. This CDR3 is CASSLVGREGANEQFF. The CDR3 DNA reads TGTGCCAGCAGCTTGGTGGGGCGGGAGGGGGCCAATGAGCAGTTCTTC.

The chain uses TRBV6-5 and TRBJ1-1; a possible D gene is TRBD1 (6 bases). V lost 0 bases, J lost 4 bases, and 15 bases lay in between. The germline CDR1 and CDR2 sequences are MNHEY and SVGAGI. CDR3 length: 16 residues. The CDR3 nucleotides are TGTGCCAGCAGTTACTCGACAGGCGCGAGTGTCACTGAAGCTTTCTTT. The encoded protein is CASSYSTGASVTEAFF.

The chain couples TRBV7-2 to TRBJ2-3, with D hard to call. The V and J ends lost 1 base and 4 bases respectively, with 6 bases between them. Germline values: CDR1 SGHTA, CDR2 FQGNSA. The CDR3 totals 13 residues. In DNA form, the CDR3 reads TGTGCCAGCAGCTTAGACTCACCAGATACGCAGTATTTT. It is translated as CASSLDSPDTQYF. Full variable domain (outside the CDR3, taken from reference TRBV7-2 and TRBJ2-3): GAGVSQSPSNKVTEKGKDVELRCDPISGHTALYWYRQSLGQGLEFLIYFQGNSAPDKSGLPSDRFSAERTGGSVSTLTIQRTQQEDSAVYLCASSLDSPDTQYFGPGTRLTVL.

The rearrangement uses TRBV9 and TRBJ2-7; 16 nucleotides agree with TRBD2. With 2 bases clipped from V and 6 bases from J, the junction kept 5 bases outside the gene matches. Germline V gives CDR1 SGDLS, CDR2 YYNGEE. The CDR3 contains 16 residues. The CDR3 region is CASSVGTSGRASEQYF. The CDR3 nucleotides read TGTGCCAGCAGCGTGGGGACTAGCGGGAGGGCCTCCGAGCAGTACTTC. Complete variable domain (other parts from reference TRBV9 and TRBJ2-7): DSGVTQTPKHLITATGQRVTLRCSPRSGDLSVYWYQQSLDQGLQFLIQYYNGEERAKGNILERFSAQQFPDLHSELNLSSLELGDSALYFCASSVGTSGRASEQYFGPGTRLTVT.

This chain joins TRBV25-1 and TRBJ1-2; maybe TRBD1 (5 bases). V shed 1 base and J shed 8 bases, with 17 bases lying between them. This CDR3 comprises 15 residues. From germline, CDR1 is MGHDK and CDR2 SYGVNS. CDR3 coding DNA: TGTGCCAGCAGTGAATGGGGGGACGCGGGCGGAGGCTACACCTTC. Its translation: CASSEWGDAGGGYTF.

This chain connects TRBV27 to TRBJ1-5, with 10 bases lining up with TRBD1. The CDR3 runs 15 residues. V lost 6 bases, J lost 4 bases, and 6 bases stayed unmatched. CDR1 is MNHEY and CDR2 is SMNVEV in the germline V gene (reference sequence). This chain's CDR3 is CASRESGQGNQPQHF. CDR3 in DNA: TGTGCCAGCAGGGAGTCGGGACAGGGGAATCAGCCCCAGCATTTT.

The V gene is TRBV30, the J gene TRBJ2-7; the D gene is possibly TRBD2 (6 bases). The germline V gene has CDR1 GTSNPN and CDR2 SVGIG (reference sequence). The CDR3 runs to 13 residues. Trimming removed 5 bases from V and 7 bases from J, with 18 bases in between. CDR3 sequence (DNA): TGTGCCTGGGACCGGGACTCCACTTGGGAGCAGTACTTC. Protein: CAWDRDSTWEQYF.

J is TRBJ2-7 and V is TRBV7-9; 9 bases line up with TRBD2. The CDR3 sequence is 13 residues long. Germline V gives CDR1 SEHNR, CDR2 FQNEAQ (reference sequence). Trimming at V came to 5 bases and at J to 4 bases, leaving 3 bases not matched to a gene. The CDR3 DNA is TGTGCCAGCAGCGTGAGCGGGAGGTACGAGCAGTACTTC. Encoded protein: CASSVSGRYEQYF.

The J gene is TRBJ2-3, the V gene TRBV9, with 9 bases fitting TRBD2. In germline, CDR1 is SGDLS, CDR2 YYNGEE. Germline trimming cut 0 bases from V and 4 bases from J; bases unmatched to any gene: 3. The CDR3 has 15 amino acids. DNA for the CDR3: TGTGCCAGCAGCGTAGGGGCGGGAGGGGCAGATACGCAGTATTTT. Its protein product is CASSVGAGGADTQYF.

The chain uses TRBV19 and TRBJ2-1; 9 nucleotides agree with TRBD2. The length of the CDR3 is 16 residues. J lost 2 bases, V lost 4 bases, and 6 bases had no gene match. The germline V gene encodes CDR1 LNHDA and CDR2 SQIVND (reference sequence). The CDR3 protein is CASSTIAGVAYNEQFF. CDR3 nucleotides: TGTGCCAGTAGTACCATAGCGGGAGTTGCCTACAATGAGCAGTTCTTC. The complete variable domain, with remaining parts taken from reference TRBV19 and TRBJ2-1, reads DGGITQSPKYLFRKEGQNVTLSCEQNLNHDAMYWYRQDPGQGLRLIYYSQIVNDFQKGDIAEGYSVSREKKESFPLTVTSAQKNPTAFYLCASSTIAGVAYNEQFFGPGTRLTVL.

This chain connects TRBV5-8 to TRBJ2-5, with D possibly matching TRBD1 (5 bases). Germline lookup yields CDR1 SGHTS and CDR2 YDEGEE. The CDR3 length is 13 residues. CDR3 residues: CARGAHAQETQYF. The DNA for the CDR3 is TGTGCAAGGGGCGCCCATGCCCAAGAGACCCAGTACTTC.

The chain links TRBV27 to TRBJ2-7; D perhaps matches TRBD2 (5 bases). CDR1 is MNHEY and CDR2 is SMNVEV in the germline V gene (reference sequence). V shed 2 bases and J shed 3 bases, with 14 bases lying between them. CDR3 length: 15 residues. CDR3 coding DNA: TGTGCCAGCAGTTTACGTTTCGCGGGTCTCTACGAGCAGTACTTC. This gives the protein CASSLRFAGLYEQYF.